This T cell receptor beta chain appears in the sequencing data of a study of post-analysis software for immune sequencing data. Study results and limitations: Those with multiple sclerosis, the patient group, showed significantly lower normalized Chao1 diversity than controls. Patients showed TRBV5-6, TRBV5-1 and TRBV20-1 among five TRBV segments more frequent than in controls.

V dropped 4 bases and J dropped 5 bases, with 8 bases sitting between them. This CDR3 region has 12 residues. The sample holds a few counts of this clonotype. Its antigen is unidentified. cDNA libraries of TCR beta carried unique molecular identifiers. In TCRdb, the PCR reads were re-called with MiXCR into one record per CDR3 protein. Of 450,000 or so distinct CDR3 sequences listed, roughly 45% are singletons. Source material: blood. The source is a girl aged 5-17 years with multiple sclerosis. The chain joins TRBV12-3 or TRBV12-4 to TRBJ1-2; D not certain. Here the CDR3 DNA reads TGTGCCAGCAGTTCGGGAACTTATGGCTACACCTTC. It is translated as CASSSGTYGYTF.